This T cell receptor (beta chain) was profiled in a study of Ad26.COV2.S vaccination and SARS-CoV-2 variants. CDR1 SGHAT and CDR2 FQNNGV come from the germline V gene. CDR3 length: 14 residues. The V and J ends lost 5 bases and 4 bases respectively, with 11 bases between them. Treatment specified: around 19 received Ad26.COV2.S at low or high dose, single or two shots; roughly five received placebo; per-sample allocation not given. Specimens were obtained on day 63 following the first vaccine or placebo injection. Profiled with immunoSEQ multiplex PCR; TCRdb holds only in-frame clones, not every one. The sample records about 400,000 clones, approximately 90% being singletons.

This receptor was taken from a person aged 18 to 59 who received the Ad26.COV2.S COVID-19 vaccine or a placebo. Material: peripheral blood, obtained in a trial of Ad26.COV2.S vaccine versus placebo. The gene calls are TRBV11-2 and TRBJ2-2, with D perhaps TRBD2 (6 bases). The CDR3 loop is CASSPGVGTGELFF. The DNA for the CDR3 is TGTGCCAGCAGCCCGGGAGTAGGCACCGGGGAGCTGTTTTTT.